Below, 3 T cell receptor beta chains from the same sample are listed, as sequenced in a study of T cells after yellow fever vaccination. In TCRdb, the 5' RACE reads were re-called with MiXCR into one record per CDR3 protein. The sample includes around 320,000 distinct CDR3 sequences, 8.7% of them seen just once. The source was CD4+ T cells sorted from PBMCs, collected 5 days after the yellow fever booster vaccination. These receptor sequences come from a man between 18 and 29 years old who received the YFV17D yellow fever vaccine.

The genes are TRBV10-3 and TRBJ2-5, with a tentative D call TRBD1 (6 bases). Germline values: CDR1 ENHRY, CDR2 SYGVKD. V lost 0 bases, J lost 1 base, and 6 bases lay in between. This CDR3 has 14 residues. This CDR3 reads CAISESGGQETQYF. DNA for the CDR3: TGTGCCATCAGTGAGTCAGGGGGCCAAGAGACCCAGTACTTC.

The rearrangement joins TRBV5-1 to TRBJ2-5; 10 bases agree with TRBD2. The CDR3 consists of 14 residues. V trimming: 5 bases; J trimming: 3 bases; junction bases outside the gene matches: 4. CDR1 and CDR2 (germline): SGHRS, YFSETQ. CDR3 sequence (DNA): TGCGCCAGCAGATACCTAGCGGGGGAAGAGACCCAGTACTTC. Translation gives CASRYLAGEETQYF.

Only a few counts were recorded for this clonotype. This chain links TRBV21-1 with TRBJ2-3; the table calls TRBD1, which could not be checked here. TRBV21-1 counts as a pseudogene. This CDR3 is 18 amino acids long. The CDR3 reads CASSANGRGQGYRDTQYF. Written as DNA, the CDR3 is TGTGCCAGCAGCGCGAATGGGCGGGGACAGGGATATAGAGATACGCAGTATTTT.